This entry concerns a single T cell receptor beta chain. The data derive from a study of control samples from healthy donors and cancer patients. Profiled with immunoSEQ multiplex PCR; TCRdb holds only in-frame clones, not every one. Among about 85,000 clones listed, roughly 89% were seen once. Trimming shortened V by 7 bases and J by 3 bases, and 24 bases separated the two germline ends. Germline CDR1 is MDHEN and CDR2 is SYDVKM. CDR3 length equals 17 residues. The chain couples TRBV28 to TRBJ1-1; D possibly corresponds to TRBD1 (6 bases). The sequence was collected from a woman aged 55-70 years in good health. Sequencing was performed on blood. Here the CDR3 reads CASNNLQGARVDTEAFF. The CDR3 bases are TGTGCCAGCAATAACCTACAGGGAGCTCGGGTGGACACTGAAGCTTTCTTT.